This paragraph covers one TCR beta chain sequence. Its cognate antigen is unknown. This CDR3 has 18 residues. Germline V gene sequence: CDR1 MDHEN, CDR2 SYDVKM. Unmatched junction bases numbered 13, after V lost 9 bases and J lost 2 bases. The entry originates in a study of OX40 agonist ivuxolimab in advanced cancers. Turning to the study itself: Every 2 weeks, ivuxolimab was infused into the patients intravenously at between 0.01 and 10 mg/kg. Partial responses were achieved by three patients, one with hepatocellular carcinoma and two with cutaneous melanoma. Study-level findings and limits: In the 0.1 to 3.0 mg/kg range, CD4+ and CD8+ blood T cells had expanded clonally by week 6.

Method: immunoSEQ multiplex PCR; TCRdb's copy keeps in-frame clones and lacks some. The data show 60,000 to 75,000 clones, about 90% seen once. Sequences were derived from CD4+ or CD8+ T cells sorted from blood, sampled in a trial of the OX40 agonist ivuxolimab. The origin of this receptor is an adult with an advanced solid tumor such as melanoma, head and neck, liver or kidney cancer. This chain connects TRBV28 to TRBJ2-1; 13 bases are shared with TRBD2. DNA of the CDR3: TGTGCCAGTCCCCCCACTAGCGGGAGGGCCATGGCCTACAATGAGCAGTTCTTC. Residues: CASPPTSGRAMAYNEQFF. The variable domain in full, completed from reference TRBV28 and TRBJ2-1, reads DVKVTQSSRYLVKRTGEKVFLECVQDMDHENMFWYRQDPGLGLRLIYFSYDVKMKEKGDIPEGYSVSREKKERFSLILESASTNQTSMYLCASPPTSGRAMAYNEQFFGPGTRLTVL.